This T cell receptor (beta chain) originates from a study of blood T cell repertoires in COVID-19. The data were produced by immunoSEQ multiplex PCR, yet TCRdb's version contains in-frame clones alone and is incomplete. This table holds approximately 380,000 clones, 70% to 90% found once. CDR1 is SGDLS and CDR2 is YYNGEE in the germline V gene. CDR3 size: 14 residues. V was clipped by 4 bases and J by 3 bases, with 13 bases between them. The clonotype was recovered from a woman under 30 who had recovered from COVID-19. The chain has TRBV9 and TRBJ1-2; D not certain. Sequenced input: PBMCs or T cells enriched from blood (not recorded which). The CDR3 loop is CASSNSGGYYGYTF. The CDR3 DNA is TGTGCCAGCAGCAATTCCGGCGGGTACTATGGCTACACCTTC.